These 8 T cell receptor beta chains originate from one sample sequenced in a study of regulatory T cells in long-lasting Graves disease. Time point specified: newly diagnosed GD, antithyroid drugs for less than 3 months. After RNA was extracted from PBMCs, the TCR library was made from it. Researchers made TCR beta libraries by using iRepertoire HTBI primers and running Arm-PCR on CDR3 regions. TCRdb analysed the multiplex PCR reads with MiXCR anew, one entry per CDR3 protein. This sample has about 240,000 distinct CDR3 sequences, with roughly 21% found just once. Sequencing used peripheral blood mononuclear cells (PBMCs), obtained at new diagnosis, from a patient treated with antithyroid drugs. Source of these receptors: a female donor with Graves disease.

This chain joins TRBV7-6 and TRBJ1-2; 8 nucleotides line up with TRBD1. CDR1 is SGHVS and CDR2 is FNYEAQ in the germline V gene. The CDR3 runs 14 residues. V shed 5 bases, J shed 4 bases, and the junction held 6 bases outside the gene matches. The DNA for the CDR3 is TGTGCCAGCAGCGTGGACAGGGCTGTCTATGGCTACACCTTC. Translation: CASSVDRAVYGYTF.

This clonotype has a handful of counts. The chain uses TRBV2 and TRBJ2-3; TRBD1 aligns across 8 bases. From germline, CDR1 is SNHLY and CDR2 FYNNEI. V trimming: 6 bases; J trimming: 6 bases; junction bases outside the gene matches: 8. The CDR3 sequence is 14 residues long. CDR3 loop: CASSPDRVWDTQYF. As DNA, the CDR3 is TGTGCCAGCAGCCCGGACAGGGTCTGGGATACGCAGTATTTT. Using reference TRBV2 and TRBJ2-3 for the parts outside the CDR3, the full variable domain is EPEVTQTPSHQVTQMGQEVILRCVPISNHLYFYWYRQILGQKVEFLVSFYNNEISEKSEIFDDQFSVERPDGSNFTLKIRSTKLEDSAMYFCASSPDRVWDTQYFGPGTRLTVL.

The sample holds many counts of this clonotype. The rearrangement links TRBV6-5 to TRBJ2-3; 7 positions agree with TRBD1. The germline V gene has CDR1 MNHEY and CDR2 SVGAGI. CDR3 size: 14 residues. Trimming removed 2 bases from V and 6 bases from J; junction bases left unmatched: 5. In DNA form, the CDR3 reads TGTGCCAGCAGTTACGAGGGGGCGGGTGATACGCAGTATTTT. Amino acids: CASSYEGAGDTQYF.

In its sample, this clonotype was seen many times. V usage is TRBV4-3 and J usage is TRBJ2-3; 7 nucleotides agree with TRBD2. Losses at the gene ends were 7 bases for V and 1 base for J; bases not matched to a gene: 2. From germline, CDR1 is LGHNA and CDR2 YSLEER. This CDR3 spans 13 amino acids. Here the CDR3 reads CASKTSGTDTQYF. The CDR3 DNA sequence: TGCGCCAGCAAAACTAGCGGCACAGATACGCAGTATTTT.

This chain uses TRBV10-2 with TRBJ2-3; 8 bases align to TRBD2. Trimming cost V 0 bases and J 2 bases; bases outside gene matches: 1. The length of the CDR3 is 15 residues. Germline CDR1 is WSHSY and CDR2 is SAAADI. The CDR3 loop is CASSESGGDTDTQYF. CDR3 DNA sequence: TGCGCCAGCAGTGAGTCCGGGGGGGACACAGATACGCAGTATTTT.

Worth noting for this clonotype: A much bigger clone sits one base away, suggesting this may be a read error. V gene TRBV12-3 or TRBV12-4 combines with J gene TRBJ1-4, with a weak D call TRBD1 (5 bases). This CDR3 contains 15 residues. The CDR3 region is CASSFQGRLNEELFF. Here the CDR3 DNA reads TGTGCCAGCAGTTTCCAGGGCAGGCTAAATGAAGAACTGTTTTTT.

This clonotype was seen repeatedly, ten times or more. The chain joins TRBV7-2 to TRBJ2-3; D unresolved. Germline CDR1 reads SGHTA; CDR2 reads FQGNSA. The CDR3 runs 15 residues. Trimming stripped 5 bases from V and 3 bases from J, with 15 bases between. The CDR3 DNA follows: TGTGCCAGCAGCCCGAGCCAGAGGTTTACAGATACGCAGTATTTT. Protein product: CASSPSQRFTDTQYF.

J is TRBJ2-7 and V is TRBV2; D tentatively reads TRBD1 or TRBD2 (5 bases each). Germline V gives CDR1 SNHLY, CDR2 FYNNEI. The ends were cut back, 6 bases at V and 5 bases at J, with 14 bases in the middle. The CDR3 sequence is 13 residues long. CDR3 coding DNA: TGTGCCAGCAGCCAGGGCCGGGGCGACGAGCAGTACTTC. Residues: CASSQGRGDEQYF. Complete variable domain (other parts from reference TRBV2 and TRBJ2-7): EPEVTQTPSHQVTQMGQEVILRCVPISNHLYFYWYRQILGQKVEFLVSFYNNEISEKSEIFDDQFSVERPDGSNFTLKIRSTKLEDSAMYFCASSQGRGDEQYFGPGTRLTVT.